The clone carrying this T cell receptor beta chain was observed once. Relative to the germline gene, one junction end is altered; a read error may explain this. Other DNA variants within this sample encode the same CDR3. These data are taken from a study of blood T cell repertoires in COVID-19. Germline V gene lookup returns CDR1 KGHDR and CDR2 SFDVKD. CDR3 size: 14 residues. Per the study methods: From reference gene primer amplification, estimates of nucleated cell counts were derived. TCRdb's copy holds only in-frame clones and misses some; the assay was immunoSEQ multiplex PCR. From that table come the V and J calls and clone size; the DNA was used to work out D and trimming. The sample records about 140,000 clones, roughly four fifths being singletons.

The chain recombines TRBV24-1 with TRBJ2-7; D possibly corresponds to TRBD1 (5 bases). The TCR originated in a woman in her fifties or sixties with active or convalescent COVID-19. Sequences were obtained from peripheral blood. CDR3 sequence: CATSSIQGAYEQYF. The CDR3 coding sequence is TGCGCCACCAGTAGTATCCAGGGTGCCTACGAGCAGTACTTC.